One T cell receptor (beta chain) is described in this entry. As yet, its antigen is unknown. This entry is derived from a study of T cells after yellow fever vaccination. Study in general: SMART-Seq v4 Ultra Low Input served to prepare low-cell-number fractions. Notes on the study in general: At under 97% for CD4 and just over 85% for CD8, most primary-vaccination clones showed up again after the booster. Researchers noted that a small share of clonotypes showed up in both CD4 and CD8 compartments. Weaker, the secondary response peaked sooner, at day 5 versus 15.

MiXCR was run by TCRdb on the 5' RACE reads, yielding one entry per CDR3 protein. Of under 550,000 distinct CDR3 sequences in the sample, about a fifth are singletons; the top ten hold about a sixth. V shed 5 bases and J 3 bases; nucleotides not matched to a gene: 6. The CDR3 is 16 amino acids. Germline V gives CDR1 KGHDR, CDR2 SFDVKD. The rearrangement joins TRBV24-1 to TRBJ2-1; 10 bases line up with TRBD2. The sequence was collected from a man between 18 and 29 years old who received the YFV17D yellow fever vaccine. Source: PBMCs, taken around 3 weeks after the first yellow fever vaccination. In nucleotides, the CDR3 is TGTGCCACCAGTGCCGCTAGCGGGGGCCTCTACAATGAGCAGTTCTTC. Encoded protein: CATSAASGGLYNEQFF.